The rows below give T cell receptor beta chains drawn from one sample of a study of cytomegalovirus exposure and HLA in healthy donors. The protocol was immunoSEQ multiplex PCR, while the TCRdb copy is restricted to in-frame clones and leaves out a portion. The sample holds under 200,000 clones, roughly 60% seen once. Sequenced input: PBMCs. These receptors all come from a man aged 35 to 55 in good health and CMV-seronegative. The CDR3 runs from the conserved cysteine through the conserved F or W. The D gene is left open where the match is weak. Part of the rows lack a size; the others show once, few, many or a class for expanded clones.

v_call: TRBV5-1; j_call: TRBJ2-1; d_call: -; clone_size: once; cdr3_aa: CVSSLWFTGRMDEQFF; cdr3_nt: TGCGTCAGCAGCTTGTGGTTTACGGGAAGAATGGATGAGCAGTTCTTC
v_call: TRBV5-1; j_call: TRBJ2-5; d_call: TRBD2; clone_size: -; cdr3_aa: CASSSGTSGGETQYF; cdr3_nt: TGCGCCAGCAGCTCCGGGACTAGCGGGGGGGAGACCCAGTACTTC
v_call: TRBV11-2; j_call: TRBJ1-3; d_call: TRBD1; clone_size: -; cdr3_aa: CASSVDRVGNTIYF; cdr3_nt: TGTGCCAGCAGCGTGGACAGGGTTGGAAACACCATATATTTT
v_call: TRBV11-2; j_call: TRBJ2-7; d_call: TRBD2; clone_size: once; cdr3_aa: CASSPIGLAGRYEQYF; cdr3_nt: TGTGCCAGCAGCCCTATCGGGCTAGCGGGGCGCTACGAGCAGTACTTC
v_call: TRBV30; j_call: TRBJ2-1; d_call: TRBD2; clone_size: -; cdr3_aa: CAWSVRGGNEQFF; cdr3_nt: TGTGCCTGGAGTGTACGGGGGGGGAATGAGCAGTTCTTC
v_call: TRBV29-1; j_call: TRBJ2-7; d_call: -; clone_size: -; cdr3_aa: CSVEEAGAGQYF; cdr3_nt: TGCAGCGTTGAAGAGGCGGGGGCAGGACAGTACTTC
v_call: TRBV4-1; j_call: TRBJ2-5; d_call: -; clone_size: -; cdr3_aa: CASSQVGSETQYF; cdr3_nt: TGCGCCAGCAGCCAAGTCGGGTCAGAGACCCAGTACTTC
v_call: TRBV15; j_call: TRBJ2-5; d_call: TRBD1; clone_size: -; cdr3_aa: CATSRDRGQSFQETQYF; cdr3_nt: TGTGCCACCAGCAGAGATCGGGGACAGAGCTTTCAAGAGACCCAGTACTTC
v_call: TRBV28; j_call: TRBJ1-4; d_call: -; clone_size: -; cdr3_aa: CASSLEGGTTNEKLFF; cdr3_nt: TGTGCCAGCAGTTTGGAGGGGGGGACAACTAATGAAAAACTGTTTTTT
v_call: TRBV27; j_call: TRBJ2-5; d_call: TRBD1; clone_size: -; cdr3_aa: CASSFSVDRGQETQYF; cdr3_nt: TGTGCCAGCAGTTTTTCTGTAGACAGGGGGCAAGAGACCCAGTACTTC
v_call: TRBV4-1; j_call: TRBJ2-1; d_call: -; clone_size: -; cdr3_aa: CASSPPSQRSEQFF; cdr3_nt: TGCGCCAGCAGCCCACCAAGTCAAAGGAGTGAGCAGTTCTTC
v_call: TRBV9; j_call: TRBJ2-1; d_call: TRBD2; clone_size: once; cdr3_aa: CASSSTRLADTYNEQFF; cdr3_nt: TGTGCCAGCAGCTCCACGAGACTAGCGGATACCTACAATGAGCAGTTCTTC
v_call: TRBV11-2; j_call: TRBJ1-1; d_call: -; clone_size: -; cdr3_aa: CASSLEGAKKNTEAFF; cdr3_nt: TGTGCCAGCAGCTTAGAAGGGGCGAAGAAGAACACTGAAGCTTTCTTT
v_call: TRBV7-9; j_call: TRBJ2-4; d_call: -; clone_size: -; cdr3_aa: CASSLGGQGNIQYF; cdr3_nt: TGTGCCAGCAGCTTAGGTGGGCAGGGAAACATTCAGTACTTC
v_call: TRBV29-1; j_call: TRBJ2-1; d_call: TRBD2; clone_size: -; cdr3_aa: CSVGTSARTRTYNEQFF; cdr3_nt: TGCAGCGTTGGGACTAGCGCGCGTACGAGGACATACAATGAGCAGTTCTTC